This T cell receptor beta chain was profiled in a study of T-cell memory formation after mild COVID-19. Via MiXCR, TCRdb re-called the 5' RACE reads, giving one row per CDR3 protein. The sample lists some 40,000 distinct CDR3 sequences; about 6.1% were seen once. Unmatched junction bases numbered 5, after V lost 4 bases and J lost 4 bases. The CDR3 extends over 16 amino acids. CDR1 and CDR2 from the germline V gene are SEHNR and FQNEAQ (reference sequence). Material: PBMCs or a T cell subset sorted from them (not recorded which). The clonotype comes from an adult who had mild COVID-19 (a few samples of this study predate the infection). Cell type and time point are not known. The V and J genes are TRBV7-9 and TRBJ2-3; 13 bases are a match to TRBD2. CDR3 amino acids: CASSSGLAGLADTQYF. The CDR3 nucleotides read TGTGCCAGCAGCTCGGGACTAGCGGGATTGGCAGATACGCAGTATTTT.